This paragraph reports one TCR beta chain. These data come from a study of blood T cell repertoires in COVID-19. Method: immunoSEQ multiplex PCR; TCRdb's copy keeps in-frame clones and lacks some. The sample includes about 15,000 clones, around 82% of them seen just once. This CDR3 spans 12 amino acids. Trimming shortened V by 6 bases and J by 8 bases, and 11 bases separated the two germline ends. This clonotype was obtained from a human donor in a cohort sampled during active COVID-19. Sequencing used peripheral blood. The chain uses TRBV12-3 or TRBV12-4 and TRBJ2-1, with D unresolved. The CDR3, as DNA: TGTGCCAGCAGGAACTATGAATATGAGCAGTTCTTC. It codes for CASRNYEYEQFF.